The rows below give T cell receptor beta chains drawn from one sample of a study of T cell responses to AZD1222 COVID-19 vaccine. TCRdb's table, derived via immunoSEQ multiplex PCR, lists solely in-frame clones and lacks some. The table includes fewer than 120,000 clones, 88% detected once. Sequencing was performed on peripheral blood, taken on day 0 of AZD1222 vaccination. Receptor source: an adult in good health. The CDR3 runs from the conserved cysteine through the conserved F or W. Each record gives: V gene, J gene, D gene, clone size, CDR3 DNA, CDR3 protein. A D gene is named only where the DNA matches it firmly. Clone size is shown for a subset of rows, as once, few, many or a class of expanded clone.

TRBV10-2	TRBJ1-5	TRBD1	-	TGCGCCAGCAGTGTAGAGACAGGGTTTCAGCCCCAGCATTTT	CASSVETGFQPQHF
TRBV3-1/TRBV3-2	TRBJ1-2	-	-	TGTGCCAGCAGCCACCTCCCCGGGGGGTTATCCGGTGGCTACACCTTC	CASSHLPGGLSGGYTF
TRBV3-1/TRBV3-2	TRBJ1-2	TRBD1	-	TGTGCCAGCAGCCACCTATGGACAGGGCGCACGCAGGATGGCTACACCTTC	CASSHLWTGRTQDGYTF
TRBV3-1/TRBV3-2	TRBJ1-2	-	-	TGTGCCAGCAGCCAAGATTGGGGTGGCTACACCTTC	CASSQDWGGYTF
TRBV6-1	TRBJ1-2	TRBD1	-	TGTGCCAGCAGTGAATCCGGGACAGGGGGCGGCTACACCTTC	CASSESGTGGGYTF
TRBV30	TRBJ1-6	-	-	TGTGCCTCGGACCCGGGGGCGGGCAATTCACCCCTCCACTTT	CASDPGAGNSPLHF
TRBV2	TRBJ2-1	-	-	TGTGCCAGCAGTCTTTTTTACAATGAGCAGTTCTTC	CASSLFYNEQFF
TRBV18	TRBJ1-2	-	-	TGTGCCAGCTCACCAGGTGGGTCCTTTCGGGGCTACACCTTC	CASSPGGSFRGYTF
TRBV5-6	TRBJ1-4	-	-	TGTGCCAGCAGCTTGACGGGACCTGGGGTTGAAAAACTGTTTTTT	CASSLTGPGVEKLFF
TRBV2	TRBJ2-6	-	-	TGTGCCAGCAGTGGAGTCCCCCACCGGGCGTCTGGGGCCAACGTCCTGACTTTC	CASSGVPHRASGANVLTF
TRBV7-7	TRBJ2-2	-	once	TGTGCCAGCAGCTTAGGCACCGGGGAGCTGTTTTTT	CASSLGTGELFF
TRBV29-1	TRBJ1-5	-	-	TGCAGCACCTCCGAGGGACCCTCTCAGCCCCAGCATTTT	CSTSEGPSQPQHF
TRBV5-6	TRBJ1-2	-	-	TGTGCCAGCAGCACCCGGACCTATGGCTACACCTTC	CASSTRTYGYTF
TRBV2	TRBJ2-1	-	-	TGTGCCAGCAGTGACTGGACGGGGAATGAGCAGTTCTTC	CASSDWTGNEQFF